These T cell receptor beta chains were read from a single sample in a study of blood T cells in healthy people across ages. Using its own MiXCR run on the 5' RACE reads, TCRdb lists one record per CDR3 protein. The data show over 1,500,000 distinct CDR3 sequences, roughly 49% seen once. The sample comprised blood. Receptor source: a woman between 35 and 50 years old in good health. CDR3s include the opening cysteine and the closing phenylalanine or tryptophan. A D gene is named only where the DNA matches it firmly. Only some rows state a clone size, as once, few, many or a class for expanded clones.

J	size	length	D	V	DNA	CDR3
TRBJ1-4	-	14	-	TRBV6-1	TGTGCCAGCAGTGGACGGCGAACTAATGAAAAACTGTTTTTT	CASSGRRTNEKLFF
TRBJ1-2	few	14	TRBD1	TRBV4-3	TGCGCCAGCAGCCCGGGCTCAGGGGGGTATGGCTACACCTTC	CASSPGSGGYGYTF
TRBJ1-4	-	15	-	TRBV5-6	TGTGCCAGCAGCTTTCTTAACAGCCTCGAAGAAAAACTGTTTTTT	CASSFLNSLEEKLFF
TRBJ2-3	-	15	-	TRBV18	TGTGCCAGCTCACCAGTCCTAGCTAACACAGATACGCAGTATTTT	CASSPVLANTDTQYF
TRBJ2-7	-	15	-	TRBV7-6	TGTGCCAGCAGCTTGGGCCAGATGGGAGCCTACGAGCAGTACTTC	CASSLGQMGAYEQYF
TRBJ2-3	-	15	TRBD1	TRBV24-1	TGTGCCACCAGTGATCACAGGGGGTTGGCAGATACGCAGTATTTT	CATSDHRGLADTQYF
TRBJ2-1	-	13	-	TRBV5-5	TGTGCCAGCAGCGCCAATGGTAACTATGAGCAGTTCTTC	CASSANGNYEQFF
TRBJ1-1	-	15	-	TRBV20-1	TGCAGTGCTTACCGGGACACAAGAATGAACACTGAAGCTTTCTTT	CSAYRDTRMNTEAFF
TRBJ2-1	once	13	-	TRBV5-6	TGTGCCAGCAGCGTGGACTCCGGCGGTGAGCAGTTCTTC	CASSVDSGGEQFF
TRBJ2-1	few	12	-	TRBV12-3/TRBV12-4	TGTGCCAGCAGTTTTTTTTCGGGTGAGCAGTTCTTC	CASSFFSGEQFF
TRBJ2-1	-	14	TRBD2	TRBV29-1	TGCAGCGTTGTGGAGGGACTAGCGAACAATGAGCAGTTCTTC	CSVVEGLANNEQFF
TRBJ2-7	-	16	-	TRBV7-2	TGTGCCAGCAGCTTATCTGCGGCTAGCGCCTCCTACGAGCAGTACTTC	CASSLSAASASYEQYF
TRBJ1-1	once	14	-	TRBV6-1	TGTGCCAGCAGTGAATTGGCGGAATTACTTGAAGCTTTCTTT	CASSELAELLEAFF
TRBJ2-7	-	12	-	TRBV6-1	TGTGCCAGCACCGAACAGATCTACGAGCAGTACTTC	CASTEQIYEQYF
TRBJ2-1	few	17	TRBD2	TRBV28	TGTGCCAGCAGGGGGATTAGCGGGGGGTCACGGTTGAATGAGCAGTTCTTC	CASRGISGGSRLNEQFF
TRBJ2-1	-	14	TRBD2	TRBV6-6	TGTGCCAGCACTGGACTAGCGGGGTTAAATGAGCAGTTCTTC	CASTGLAGLNEQFF
TRBJ2-3	-	15	TRBD2	TRBV4-1	TGCGCCAGCAGCCACTTAGCGGGGCACACAGATACGCAGTATTTT	CASSHLAGHTDTQYF
TRBJ2-1	-	14	-	TRBV24-1	TGTGCCACCAGTGATAGGGCAGGGAACAATGAGCAGTTCTTC	CATSDRAGNNEQFF
TRBJ2-5	few	10	-	TRBV7-2	TGTGCCAGCAGCTCGACGACCCAGTACTTC	CASSSTTQYF
TRBJ2-5	-	13	-	TRBV5-1	TGCGCCAGCAGCTTGGCTTTCGTGAATGAGCAGTACTTC	CASSLAFVNEQYF
TRBJ2-5	few	13	-	TRBV6-2/TRBV6-3	TGTGCCAGCCTAGGACACCTCCAGGTGACCCAGTACTTC	CASLGHLQVTQYF
TRBJ2-3	-	12	-	TRBV6-2/TRBV6-3	TGTGCCAGCACGACAGGAGCTGCGGCGCAGTATTTT	CASTTGAAAQYF
TRBJ2-1	-	17	-	TRBV11-2	TGTGCCAGCAGCTTAAAGTCAGCAGGGCGCTCCTACAATGAGCAGTTCTTC	CASSLKSAGRSYNEQFF
TRBJ2-7	-	12	-	TRBV29-1	TGCAGCGTTGAAGGGACCTACTACGAGCAGTACTTC	CSVEGTYYEQYF
TRBJ2-6	-	17	-	TRBV7-9	TGTGCCAGCAGCCAGCACGGACGGGACTCTGGGGCCAACGTCCTGACTTTC	CASSQHGRDSGANVLTF
TRBJ1-2	-	13	-	TRBV28	TGTGCCAGCAGCTCAGGGGCCATCTATGGCTACACCTTC	CASSSGAIYGYTF
TRBJ2-7	few	15	TRBD2	TRBV4-3	TGTGCCAGCAGCCAAGCAGCGGGGGGGCCCTACGAGCAGTACTTC	CASSQAAGGPYEQYF
TRBJ1-4	few	16	-	TRBV4-1	TGCGCCAGCAGCCAAGGTTGGGGGGTGACTAATGAAAAACTGTTTTTT	CASSQGWGVTNEKLFF
TRBJ2-5	few	18	-	TRBV4-3	TGCGCCAGCAGCCAAGATAAAGATAAGGGCATGCGTTCCGAGACCCAGTACTTC	CASSQDKDKGMRSETQYF
TRBJ1-2	-	13	TRBD1	TRBV20-1	TGCAGTGCGCCGACAGGGGATAACTATGGCTACACCTTC	CSAPTGDNYGYTF
TRBJ1-2	-	13	TRBD1	TRBV20-1	TGCAGTGCCAGCGGAGAGACAGGGATCGGCTACACCTTC	CSASGETGIGYTF
TRBJ2-7	-	15	TRBD2	TRBV7-2	TGTGCCAGCAGTCGCGGGGGGGCGGCCTCCTACGAGCAGTACTTC	CASSRGGAASYEQYF
TRBJ1-4	once	14	TRBD1	TRBV9	TGTGCCAGCAGCGAGGGACAGGGGGCGCGTAAACTGTTTTTT	CASSEGQGARKLFF
TRBJ2-1	-	14	TRBD2	TRBV4-3	TGCGCCAGTAGCCCGGCGGGGGGCCCCGGCCGGCAGTTCTTC	CASSPAGGPGRQFF
TRBJ1-2	-	14	-	TRBV29-1	TGCAGCGTTGAGTCCGGGGGCCCCACCTATGGCTACACCTTC	CSVESGGPTYGYTF
TRBJ2-5	once	14	-	TRBV18	TGTGCCAGCTCGCGTGCGGGGTCGGGAGAGACCCAGTACTTC	CASSRAGSGETQYF
TRBJ2-1	-	14	-	TRBV20-1	TGCAGTGCTACCACTAGTCCTACCTACAATGAGCAGTTCTTC	CSATTSPTYNEQFF
TRBJ1-5	few	18	-	TRBV4-1	TGCGCCAGCAGCCACGAAGGGGCAGCTGTTTTGGGGAATCAGCCCCAGCATTTT	CASSHEGAAVLGNQPQHF
TRBJ2-5	few	15	TRBD2	TRBV7-3	TGTGCCAGCAGCTTATGGCCTAGCGGGCAAGAGACCCAGTACTTC	CASSLWPSGQETQYF
TRBJ2-3	-	13	-	TRBV7-9	TGTGCCAGCATCTTACACGGGTCAGATACGCAGTATTTT	CASILHGSDTQYF
TRBJ2-3	once	17	TRBD2	TRBV19	TGTGCCAGTAGCCCCGGACTAGCGGGGGAGGGCACAGATACGCAGTATTTT	CASSPGLAGEGTDTQYF
TRBJ2-7	-	17	-	TRBV28	TGTGCCAGCAGCCAACTTGGGGGGCTAGGAAGTTACGACGAGCAGTACTTC	CASSQLGGLGSYDEQYF
TRBJ2-1	-	16	-	TRBV6-2/TRBV6-3	TGTGCCAGCAGCCCAGCCGGGACAATAAGGGGGAATGAGCAGTTCTTC	CASSPAGTIRGNEQFF
TRBJ1-2	-	16	TRBD1	TRBV5-1	TGCGCCAGCACCGACGTTCGGGGACAGGGACTCTATGGCTACACCTTC	CASTDVRGQGLYGYTF